These 12 T cell receptor beta chains originate from one sample sequenced in a study of T cell responses to AZD1222 COVID-19 vaccine. The protocol was immunoSEQ multiplex PCR, while the TCRdb copy is restricted to in-frame clones and leaves out a portion. Altogether 250,000 to 300,000 clones are present, approximately 94% being singletons, with the ten largest covering around 0.6%. The sample in question was peripheral blood, obtained 28 days after the second AZD1222 dose. The receptors shown here come from an adult who received the AZD1222 COVID-19 vaccine.

In this sample, this clone turned up once. The V and J genes are TRBV15 and TRBJ1-5; TRBD1 is a possible D gene (5 bases). Trimming took off 1 base at V and 2 bases at J, with 12 bases between the two ends. Per germline, CDR1 LNHNV and CDR2 YYDKDF (reference sequence). The length of the CDR3 is 16 residues. CDR3 nucleotides: TGTGCCACCAGCAGAGGCCCAGGGAGCGGCAATCAGCCCCAGCATTTT. It specifies CATSRGPGSGNQPQHF.

This chain links TRBV15 with TRBJ2-7; possibly TRBD2 for D (6 bases). The germline V and J ends were trimmed by 1 base and 1 base, with 11 bases remaining between them. In germline, CDR1 is LNHNV, CDR2 YYDKDF (reference sequence). This CDR3 has 15 residues. The CDR3 DNA follows: TGTGCCACCAGCAGAGGCGGGACGGAGTCCTACGAGCAGTACTTC. This encodes CATSRGGTESYEQYF. Together with reference TRBV15 and TRBJ2-7, the CDR3 gives the full variable domain: DAMVIQNPRYQVTQFGKPVTLSCSQTLNHNVMYWYQQKSSQAPKLLFHYYDKDFNNEADTPDNFQSRRPNTSFCFLDIRSPGLGDTAMYLCATSRGGTESYEQYFGPGTRLTVT.

The chain's CDR3 is CASSLGFTETYEQYF. CDR3 DNA: TGTGCCAGCAGCCTAGGGTTTACTGAAACCTACGAGCAGTACTTC. V and J are TRBV11-3 and TRBJ2-7; D unclear. This CDR3 has 15 amino acids. Trimming shortened V by 5 bases and J by 2 bases, and 16 bases separated the two germline ends. The V gene's germline CDR1 is SGHNT and CDR2 YENEEA.

The chain couples TRBV3-1 (or the pseudogene TRBV3-2) to TRBJ1-1; 10 positions match TRBD1. V lost 5 bases, J lost 7 bases, and 13 bases stayed unmatched. The CDR3 totals 16 residues. The germline V gene encodes CDR1 LGHDT and CDR2 YNNKEL (reference sequence). For the CDR3, the DNA is TGTGCCAGCAGCTTACGCCCGACAGGGGGCTTTGTTGAAGCTTTCTTT. As protein: CASSLRPTGGFVEAFF.

This clone was found once. The chain uses TRBV29-1 and TRBJ2-7; 12 bases are shared with TRBD2. V dropped 6 bases and J dropped 6; count of bases not matched to a gene: 3. Germline assignment: CDR1 SQVTM and CDR2 ANQGSEA. The CDR3 runs 12 residues. The CDR3 spells CSVVLAGGEQYF. CDR3 DNA: TGCAGCGTCGTACTAGCGGGAGGCGAGCAGTACTTC.

J is TRBJ2-2 and V is TRBV29-1; TRBD2 matches at 9 bases. CDR1 and CDR2 (germline): SQVTM, ANQGSEA. This CDR3 has 14 residues. V trimming: 4 bases; J trimming: 5 bases; junction bases outside the gene matches: 5. The CDR3 protein is CSVGLAGVTGELFF. The CDR3 DNA follows: TGCAGCGTTGGATTAGCGGGAGTGACCGGGGAGCTGTTTTTT.

The V call is TRBV5-1, the J call TRBJ2-7; 8 nucleotides agree with TRBD1. Germline loops: CDR1 SGHRS, CDR2 YFSETQ. Unmatched junction bases numbered 8, after V lost 4 bases and J lost 2 bases. There are 15 residues in the CDR3. CDR3 sequence: CASSPRQGTPYEQYF. The CDR3 bases are TGCGCCAGCAGCCCAAGACAGGGGACACCCTACGAGCAGTACTTC.

This chain connects TRBV9 to TRBJ1-6; TRBD1 agrees at 7 bases. CDR1 and CDR2 from the germline V gene are SGDLS and YYNGEE. Trimming took 3 bases from V and 0 from J; bases not matched to a gene: 6. This CDR3 comprises 17 residues. CDR3 nucleotide sequence: TGTGCCAGCAGCGGAGGACAGGAAAGCTCCTATAATTCACCCCTCCACTTT. This codes for CASSGGQESSYNSPLHF.

V and J are TRBV28 and TRBJ1-1; D not certain. The CDR3 loop spans 12 amino acids. The V gene's germline CDR1 is MDHEN and CDR2 SYDVKM. V lost 6 bases to trimming and J lost 8 bases, with 13 bases between them. The CDR3 sequence is CASRYQTTEAFF. DNA for the CDR3: TGTGCCAGCAGGTATCAGACAACGGAAGCTTTCTTT.

The chain has TRBV6-5 and TRBJ2-2, with TRBD2 as a possible D gene (5 bases). The germline V gene has CDR1 MNHEY and CDR2 SVGAGI. This CDR3 region has 15 residues. The germline V and J ends were trimmed by 6 bases and 3 bases, with 14 bases remaining between them. CDR3 protein: CASRILVADTGELFF. In nucleotides, the CDR3 is TGTGCCAGCAGGATACTAGTGGCTGACACCGGGGAGCTGTTTTTT.

The V call is TRBV28, the J call TRBJ2-3; 9 bases agree with TRBD2. Germline CDR1 MDHEN, CDR2 SYDVKM. The length of the CDR3 is 16 residues. The V and J ends lost 2 bases and 3 bases, in that order; junction bases with no gene match: 6. The CDR3 region has the DNA TGTGCCAGCAGTTTAGGGGCTAGCGGGAAGACAGATACGCAGTATTTT. Its protein product is CASSLGASGKTDTQYF.

J is TRBJ1-6 and V is TRBV11-2, with D perhaps matching TRBD1 (5 bases). CDR3 length: 17 residues. The germline CDR1 and CDR2 sequences are SGHAT and FQNNGV. The V gene lost 1 base and the J gene lost 2 bases, with 12 bases spanning the gap. For the CDR3, the DNA is TGTGCCAGCAGCTTAGGAGGGGAGCGCCCCTATAATTCACCCCTCCACTTT. It is translated as CASSLGGERPYNSPLHF.